This paragraph covers one T cell receptor beta chain sequence. The antigen is unknown. Per the germline V gene, CDR1 is MDHEN and CDR2 is SYDVKM. V lost 1 base and J 8 bases, leaving 20 bases between the germline ends. The CDR3 sequence is 16 residues long. The data were obtained in a study of beta chain features in type 1 diabetes. The authors sorted CD4+ naive, central memory, regulatory and stem cell-like memory cells via CD45RO/CCR7/CD25/CD127/CD95/CD27. Whole-study results and caveats: Insertions at VDJ junctions were less frequent in type 1 diabetes patients. These patients also deleted more nucleotides at the same junctions. Shortening of TCRB CDR3s, moderate but significant, appeared in all four CD4+ subsets of Type 1 diabetes patients.

Expressed TCRB transcripts got sequenced, as all isolated RNA was reverse transcribed. Profiling relied on immunoSEQ multiplex PCR, and the TCRdb table lists in-frame clones only, not all of them. The profile shows fewer than 900,000 clones, under 20% of them singletons. The sample consisted of naive CD4+ T cells from blood. The V call is TRBV28, the J call TRBJ1-2, with D possibly being TRBD1 (5 bases). This sequence originates from a young woman in good health. The CDR3 is CASSLLGLRASGGYTF. The DNA for the CDR3 is TGTGCCAGCAGTTTATTGGGCCTTCGGGCATCAGGGGGCTACACCTTC.